Listed below are T cell receptor beta chains from one sample, sequenced in a study of blood T cell repertoires in COVID-19. Repertoires were generated with immunoSEQ multiplex PCR, while TCRdb's copy carries only in-frame clones and drops some. Of around 290,000 clones in the sample, approximately 91% were seen once. The material sequenced was PBMCs or T cells enriched from blood (not recorded which). Receptors originate from a woman aged 25 to 39 who had recovered from COVID-19. The CDR3 runs from the conserved cysteine through the conserved F or W. The D gene is left open where the match is weak. Clone size appears in some rows only: once, few, many, or a class for an expanded clone.

len: 16
j_gene: TRBJ1-1
d_gene: NA
abundance: NA
v_gene: TRBV20-1
CDR3aa: CSASRGTWAMNTEAFF
CDR3nt: TGCAGTGCTAGTAGGGGGACCTGGGCCATGAACACTGAAGCTTTCTTT

len: 13
j_gene: TRBJ1-4
d_gene: NA
abundance: NA
v_gene: TRBV5-1
CDR3aa: CASSVAYNEKLFF
CDR3nt: TGCGCCAGCAGCGTGGCTTATAATGAAAAACTGTTTTTT

len: 14
j_gene: TRBJ1-2
d_gene: NA
abundance: once
v_gene: TRBV11-2
CDR3aa: CASSSTIANYGYTF
CDR3nt: TGTGCCAGCAGCTCCACTATAGCTAACTATGGCTACACCTTC

len: 15
j_gene: TRBJ1-5
d_gene: TRBD1
abundance: NA
v_gene: TRBV19
CDR3aa: CASSIGDRSFEPQHF
CDR3nt: TGTGCCAGTAGTATAGGGGACAGGTCCTTCGAGCCCCAGCATTTT

len: 13
j_gene: TRBJ1-6
d_gene: TRBD1
abundance: NA
v_gene: TRBV5-1
CDR3aa: CASGDSTNSPLHF
CDR3nt: TGCGCCAGCGGGGACAGTACTAATTCACCCCTCCACTTT

len: 14
j_gene: TRBJ2-7
d_gene: TRBD1
abundance: NA
v_gene: TRBV27
CDR3aa: CASSLDRGRDEQYF
CDR3nt: TGTGCCAGCAGTTTGGACAGGGGGAGGGACGAGCAGTACTTC

len: 16
j_gene: TRBJ2-7
d_gene: TRBD1
abundance: NA
v_gene: TRBV5-1
CDR3aa: CASSLAPVEGAKEQYF
CDR3nt: TGCGCCAGCAGCTTGGCCCCTGTAGAGGGGGCGAAGGAGCAGTACTTC

len: 18
j_gene: TRBJ2-1
d_gene: TRBD2
abundance: NA
v_gene: TRBV10-3
CDR3aa: CAISGLAGGPTGSNEQFF
CDR3nt: TGTGCCATCAGTGGACTAGCGGGAGGCCCCACAGGTTCTAATGAGCAGTTCTTC

len: 15
j_gene: TRBJ2-5
d_gene: TRBD2
abundance: once
v_gene: TRBV9
CDR3aa: CASSFSGGRAETQYF
CDR3nt: TGTGCCAGCAGCTTCAGCGGGGGGAGGGCAGAGACCCAGTACTTC

len: 17
j_gene: TRBJ1-5
d_gene: TRBD1
abundance: few
v_gene: TRBV5-5
CDR3aa: CASSLGQSPLSNQPQHF
CDR3nt: TGTGCCAGCAGCCTGGGACAGAGTCCACTTAGCAATCAGCCCCAGCATTTT

len: 15
j_gene: TRBJ1-6
d_gene: TRBD1
abundance: NA
v_gene: TRBV5-8
CDR3aa: CASSLMDRANSPLHF
CDR3nt: TGTGCCAGCAGCCTAATGGACAGGGCCAATTCACCCCTCCACTTT

len: 13
j_gene: TRBJ1-1
d_gene: NA
abundance: NA
v_gene: TRBV12-3/TRBV12-4
CDR3aa: CASSLSGPTEAFF
CDR3nt: TGTGCCAGCAGTTTATCAGGGCCCACTGAAGCTTTCTTT

len: 11
j_gene: TRBJ2-3
d_gene: NA
abundance: NA
v_gene: TRBV28
CDR3aa: CASKREDTQYF
CDR3nt: TGTGCCAGCAAAAGAGAAGATACGCAGTATTTT

len: 13
j_gene: TRBJ2-7
d_gene: TRBD1
abundance: NA
v_gene: TRBV15
CDR3aa: CATGNRGSAEQYF
CDR3nt: TGTGCCACCGGGAACAGGGGCTCGGCCGAGCAGTACTTC

len: 14
j_gene: TRBJ1-2
d_gene: NA
abundance: NA
v_gene: TRBV5-1
CDR3aa: CVSSFEGKNYGYTF
CDR3nt: TGCGTCAGCAGCTTCGAGGGAAAAAACTATGGCTACACCTTC

len: 12
j_gene: TRBJ1-5
d_gene: NA
abundance: NA
v_gene: TRBV6-5
CDR3aa: CASSEPARAQHF
CDR3nt: TGTGCCAGCAGCGAGCCCGCCAGGGCCCAGCATTTT

len: 18
j_gene: TRBJ2-1
d_gene: TRBD2
abundance: once
v_gene: TRBV28
CDR3aa: CASSFPISGTSDLNEQFF
CDR3nt: TGTGCCAGCAGTTTTCCCATCTCCGGGACTAGTGATCTCAATGAGCAGTTCTTC

len: 12
j_gene: TRBJ1-2
d_gene: NA
abundance: NA
v_gene: TRBV12-3/TRBV12-4
CDR3aa: CASSLQAWRRNF
CDR3nt: TGTGCCAGCAGTTTACAGGCTTGGCGACGAAACTTC

len: 15
j_gene: TRBJ1-6
d_gene: NA
abundance: NA
v_gene: TRBV4-3
CDR3aa: CASSQDRGGNSPLHF
CDR3nt: TGCGCCAGCAGCCAAGACAGGGGCGGTAATTCACCCCTCCACTTT

len: 16
j_gene: TRBJ2-1
d_gene: TRBD2
abundance: NA
v_gene: TRBV6-2/TRBV6-3
CDR3aa: CASSYPGLAGYNEQFF
CDR3nt: TGTGCCAGCAGTTACCCCGGACTAGCGGGGTACAATGAGCAGTTCTTC

len: 16
j_gene: TRBJ2-3
d_gene: TRBD2
abundance: NA
v_gene: TRBV6-1
CDR3aa: CASSDILAGATDTQYF
CDR3nt: TGTGCCAGCAGTGATATTCTAGCGGGAGCCACAGATACGCAGTATTTT

len: 13
j_gene: TRBJ1-4
d_gene: NA
abundance: NA
v_gene: TRBV9
CDR3aa: CASSAEGFGDTIF
CDR3nt: TGTGCCAGCAGCGCAGAAGGGTTTGGGGACACTATTTTT

len: 12
j_gene: TRBJ1-2
d_gene: TRBD1
abundance: NA
v_gene: TRBV29-1
CDR3aa: CSAPGTERSYTF
CDR3nt: TGCAGCGCCCCCGGGACAGAGAGATCCTACACCTTC